The 21 T cell receptor beta chains reported below all come from one sample, sequenced in a study of beta chain features in type 1 diabetes. The isolated RNA, all of it, was reverse transcribed, so expressed TCRB transcripts were what got sequenced. Profiling relied on immunoSEQ multiplex PCR, and the TCRdb table lists in-frame clones only, not all of them. The data contain 430,000 or so clones, 11% of them singletons. The specimen sequenced was naive CD4+ T cells from blood. Receptors originate from a woman aged 18-35 years in good health.

The gene calls are TRBV30 and TRBJ1-2, with a possible D match to TRBD1 (5 bases). Germline CDR1 and CDR2: GTSNPN and SVGIG (reference sequence). Trimming removed 6 bases at V and 8 bases at J, with 19 bases between. The CDR3 loop spans 13 amino acids. CDR3 sequence reads: CACPREGLEGYTF. The CDR3 coding sequence is TGTGCCTGCCCCCGGGAGGGGCTGGAAGGCTACACCTTC. Drawing the rest from reference TRBV30 and TRBJ1-2, the complete variable domain is SQTIHQWPATLVQPVGSPLSLECTVEGTSNPNLYWYRQAAGRGLQLLFYSVGIGQISSEVPQNLSASRPQDRQFILSSKKLLLSDSGFYLCACPREGLEGYTFGSGTRLTVV.

The chain couples TRBV28 to TRBJ2-7; 10 positions agree with TRBD1. V was pared by 3 bases and J by 7 bases, with 9 bases of the junction left unmatched. This CDR3 is 15 amino acids long. CDR1 and CDR2 (germline): MDHEN, SYDVKM. This CDR3 is CASSFEGQGVREQYV. CDR3 DNA: TGTGCCAGCAGTTTTGAAGGACAGGGGGTTCGAGAGCAGTACGTC.

The chain couples TRBV5-1 to TRBJ1-5; no clear D gene. CDR3 length: 15 residues. V lost 4 bases and J 4 bases, leaving 15 bases between the germline ends. Germline lookup yields CDR1 SGHRS and CDR2 YFSETQ. CDR3 sequence: CASSPGRGVNQPQHF. The CDR3 coding sequence is TGCGCCAGCAGCCCGGGTCGGGGTGTAAATCAGCCCCAGCATTTT.

This chain uses TRBV7-6 with TRBJ2-5; 12 bases agree with TRBD1. This CDR3 spans 15 amino acids. Germline CDR1 SGHVS, CDR2 FNYEAQ. Trimming cost V 5 bases and J 4 bases; bases outside gene matches: 5. The CDR3 is CASSQGTGGSETQYF. For the CDR3, the DNA is TGTGCCAGCAGCCAGGGGACAGGGGGCTCAGAGACCCAGTACTTC.

This sequence joins TRBV9 and TRBJ1-2; 7 bases fit TRBD1. Germline lookup yields CDR1 SGDLS and CDR2 YYNGEE. This CDR3 is built from 14 residues. Germline trimming cut 4 bases from V and 4 bases from J; bases unmatched to any gene: 7. This CDR3 is CASSRDSGPYGYTF. The CDR3 nucleotides read TGTGCCAGCAGCCGGGACAGCGGGCCCTATGGCTACACCTTC.

The rearrangement links TRBV2 to TRBJ2-2; 9 bases are shared with TRBD1. The germline V gene encodes CDR1 SNHLY and CDR2 FYNNEI. Trimming cost V 6 bases and J 1 base; bases outside gene matches: 3. The CDR3 has 15 amino acids. This CDR3 reads CASSTGQGNTGELFF. The CDR3 DNA sequence: TGTGCCAGCAGCACGGGACAGGGGAACACCGGGGAGCTGTTTTTT.

This clone came up a few times. The chain couples TRBV18 to TRBJ2-7; possible D gene TRBD2, 5 bases. CDR1 and CDR2 from the germline V gene are KGHSH and LQKENI. The CDR3 covers 14 residues. Between the trimmed V and J ends, which lost 3 bases and 5 bases, there was a span of 14 bases. CDR3 loop: CASSPQRGKHEQYF. The CDR3 DNA reads TGTGCCAGCTCACCCCAACGGGGAAAGCACGAGCAGTACTTC. The full variable domain, completed using reference TRBV18 and TRBJ2-7, is NAGVMQNPRHLVRRRGQEARLRCSPMKGHSHVYWYRQLPEEGLKFMVYLQKENIIDESGMPKERFSAEFPKEGPSILRIQQVVRGDSAAYFCASSPQRGKHEQYFGPGTRLTVT.

This clone was found a few times. CDR3 coding DNA: TGCGCCAGCAGTGAAGGTTCCTTAGGGACCCAGTACTTC. This sequence encodes CASSEGSLGTQYF. The chain links TRBV10-2 to TRBJ2-5, with D unclear. The CDR3 is 13 amino acids. V was cut by 3 bases and J by 7 bases, with 12 bases left in between. Germline V gene lookup returns CDR1 WSHSY and CDR2 SAAADI.

This chain joins TRBV7-3 and TRBJ2-7; the D is unclear. V shed 5 bases and J shed 1 base, with 9 bases lying between them. Germline V gene lookup returns CDR1 SGHTA and CDR2 FQGTGA. The CDR3 covers 13 residues. The CDR3 here is CASSVGPSYEQYV. The CDR3, as DNA: TGTGCCAGCAGCGTAGGACCTTCCTACGAGCAGTACGTC.

This clone was observed a handful of times. The V gene is TRBV9, the J gene TRBJ2-3; 7 bases fit TRBD2. Trimming at V came to 1 base and at J to 6 bases, leaving 11 bases not matched to a gene. This CDR3 contains 16 residues. The V gene's germline CDR1 is SGDLS and CDR2 YYNGEE. CDR3 DNA sequence: TGTGCCAGCAGCGTAAAGGGCGGGAGCCCATTTGATACGCAGTATTTT. Translated: CASSVKGGSPFDTQYF.

This clone turned up a few times. This chain links TRBV7-2 with TRBJ2-1, with 11 bases that match TRBD2. The CDR3 length is 16 residues. Trimming at V came to 5 bases and at J to 1 base, leaving 4 bases not matched to a gene. Looked up from germline, CDR1 is SGHTA and CDR2 is FQGNSA. The CDR3 DNA reads TGTGCCAGCAGCCCGCGACTAGCGGGGTCCTACAATGAGCAGTTCTTC. Translated, it gives CASSPRLAGSYNEQFF.

This clone has only a few counts. V is TRBV5-1 and J is TRBJ2-2; 9 bases line up with TRBD1. V gave up 4 bases and J gave up 0 bases; unmatched junction bases: 10. The CDR3 contains 18 residues. Germline values: CDR1 SGHRS, CDR2 YFSETQ. The chain's CDR3 is CASSPGTGPSPNTGELFF. The CDR3 DNA is TGCGCCAGCAGCCCGGGGACAGGGCCTAGCCCGAACACCGGGGAGCTGTTTTTT.

This clone was seen more than once but under ten times. The rearrangement links TRBV21-1 to TRBJ2-3; the D call TRBD2 from the table was never checked on the DNA. TRBV21-1 is termed a pseudogene. CDR3 length: 16 residues. This CDR3 reads CASSRRRDPHTDTQYF. Here the CDR3 DNA reads TGTGCCAGCAGCAGGAGGAGGGACCCACACACAGATACGCAGTATTTT.

The chain employs TRBV30 and TRBJ1-1; no reliable D call. The CDR3 is 13 residues long. CDR1 and CDR2 (germline): GTSNPN, SVGIG (reference sequence). The DNA of the CDR3 is TGTGCTCGAAACGACTATGGGGTCACTGAAGCTTTCTTT. Amino acid sequence: CARNDYGVTEAFF.

This clone was seen only a few times. The chain carries TRBV2 and TRBJ2-1; weak D call: TRBD2 (5 bases). CDR3 length equals 15 residues. V dropped 3 bases and J dropped 0 bases, with 9 bases sitting between them. Per the germline V gene, CDR1 is SNHLY and CDR2 is FYNNEI. CDR3 in amino acids: CASSERVSSYNEQFF. CDR3 DNA sequence: TGTGCCAGCAGTGAGCGGGTAAGCTCCTACAATGAGCAGTTCTTC.

The V call is TRBV25-1, the J call TRBJ1-1, with D unresolved. The germline V gene encodes CDR1 MGHDK and CDR2 SYGVNS. Trimming took off 6 bases at V and 2 bases at J, with 10 bases between the two ends. The CDR3 has 13 amino acids. DNA for the CDR3: TGTGCCAGCAGCCGCATTACTAACACTGAAGCTTTCTTT. Amino acid sequence: CASSRITNTEAFF.

The chain recombines TRBV6-6 with TRBJ2-3; possibly TRBD1 or TRBD2 for D (5 bases each). CDR3 length: 12 amino acids. Per germline, CDR1 MNHNY and CDR2 SVGAGI (reference sequence). With 6 bases removed from V and 8 bases from J, the gap between germline ends came to 12 bases. CDR3 region: CASRPAGTTQYF. CDR3 nucleotide sequence: TGTGCCAGCAGACCGGCCGGGACTACGCAGTATTTT.

This clone has only a few counts. The chain carries TRBV29-1 and TRBJ1-2; D uncertain. This CDR3 region has 13 residues. Trimming pared 4 bases from V and 4 bases from J, leaving 13 bases between. Germline CDR1 SQVTM, CDR2 ANQGSEA. In DNA, the CDR3 is TGCAGCGTTGTCGAGCAGGCTGGCTATGGCTACACCTTC. Its protein is CSVVEQAGYGYTF.

The sample holds a few counts of this clone. V and J are TRBV5-1 and TRBJ1-1; weak D call: TRBD1 (6 bases). The CDR3 is 13 amino acids. Germline assignment: CDR1 SGHRS and CDR2 YFSETQ. Trimming took off 8 bases at V and 1 base at J, with 12 bases between the two ends. The CDR3 coding sequence is TGCGCCAGTGCCCCGGGACAGAACACTGAAGCTTTCTTT. This gives the protein CASAPGQNTEAFF.

Only a few counts were recorded for this clone. Other nucleotide sequences in the sample specify the same CDR3. The chain uses TRBV9 and TRBJ2-3; D remains ambiguous. This CDR3 has 12 residues. Trimming pared 4 bases from V and 3 bases from J, leaving 6 bases between. Per the germline V gene, CDR1 is SGDLS and CDR2 is YYNGEE. The CDR3 spells CASSPPTDTQYF. Here the CDR3 DNA reads TGTGCCAGCAGCCCCCCTACAGATACGCAGTATTTT.

V usage is TRBV2 and J usage is TRBJ2-1, with 7 bases aligning to TRBD2. There are 14 residues in the CDR3. CDR1 is SNHLY and CDR2 is FYNNEI in the germline V gene. The J segment lost 6 bases and the V segment lost 6 bases, leaving 8 bases of the junction unmatched. The CDR3 nucleotides are TGTGCCAGCAGCCCCGGGACTACGGGCAATGAGCAGTTCTTC. It yields the protein CASSPGTTGNEQFF.